Listed below are T cell receptor beta chains from one sample, sequenced in a study of shared clonotypes between healthy human individuals. Only in-frame clones appear in the TCRdb table, and some are missing; sequencing was by immunoSEQ multiplex PCR. This table has about 2.4 million clones, 90% to 95% appearing once. Specimen: naive CD4+ T cells from PBMCs. These receptors came from a man aged 18-30 years in good health. Some clones in this sample may be carry-over from other donors' samples. Both conserved end residues are part of each CDR3. D genes are given only for firm matches. The size field is filled for only some rows; it gives once, few, many or a size class.

j_gene: TRBJ2-2; v_gene: TRBV18; d_gene: TRBD1; abundance: -; CDR3nt: TGTGCCAGCTCACTACAGGGGAGCACCGGGGAGCTGTTTTTT; CDR3aa: CASSLQGSTGELFF
j_gene: TRBJ2-5; v_gene: TRBV11-2; d_gene: -; abundance: -; CDR3nt: TGTGCCAGCAGCTTAAGTAAAGAGACCCAGTACTTC; CDR3aa: CASSLSKETQYF
j_gene: TRBJ1-5; v_gene: TRBV4-1; d_gene: -; abundance: once; CDR3nt: TGCGCCAGCAGCCAAGGGGGTATTGTCAGGGGCGGTCAGCCCCAGCATTTT; CDR3aa: CASSQGGIVRGGQPQHF
j_gene: TRBJ1-1; v_gene: TRBV7-8; d_gene: -; abundance: -; CDR3nt: TGTGCCAGCAGGAGCTACAGGTTGGACACTGAAGCTTTCTTT; CDR3aa: CASRSYRLDTEAFF
j_gene: TRBJ2-3; v_gene: TRBV5-4; d_gene: -; abundance: once; CDR3nt: TGTGCCAGCAGCGGGCCGGGCACAGATACGCAGTATTTT; CDR3aa: CASSGPGTDTQYF
j_gene: TRBJ1-2; v_gene: TRBV15; d_gene: TRBD1; abundance: -; CDR3nt: TGTGCCACCAGCAGAGGAAGGGTAACAGGGGATGGCTACACCTTC; CDR3aa: CATSRGRVTGDGYTF
j_gene: TRBJ2-5; v_gene: TRBV2; d_gene: TRBD1; abundance: -; CDR3nt: TGTGCCAGCAATCGACAGGGGGCTCAGGAAGAGACCCAGTACTTC; CDR3aa: CASNRQGAQEETQYF
j_gene: TRBJ2-7; v_gene: TRBV4-2; d_gene: TRBD2; abundance: -; CDR3nt: TGTGCCAGCAGCCAAGGGTTGACAGCGGGGGCGTACGAGCAGTACTTC; CDR3aa: CASSQGLTAGAYEQYF
j_gene: TRBJ2-5; v_gene: TRBV5-1; d_gene: -; abundance: -; CDR3nt: TGCGCCAGCAGCTTGGGGGGGACAACAGAAGAGACCCAGTACTTC; CDR3aa: CASSLGGTTEETQYF
j_gene: TRBJ1-1; v_gene: TRBV11-2; d_gene: -; abundance: -; CDR3nt: TGTGCCAGCAGCTTAGGGGCTGAAGCTTTCTTT; CDR3aa: CASSLGAEAFF
j_gene: TRBJ2-3; v_gene: TRBV11-3; d_gene: -; abundance: once; CDR3nt: TGTGCCAGCAGCCGAGGAGCGGCGATCACAGATACGCAGTATTTT; CDR3aa: CASSRGAAITDTQYF
j_gene: TRBJ2-7; v_gene: TRBV7-8; d_gene: -; abundance: -; CDR3nt: TGTGCCAGCAGCCTAGGCTCCTACGAGCAGTACTTC; CDR3aa: CASSLGSYEQYF
j_gene: TRBJ2-7; v_gene: TRBV7-3; d_gene: -; abundance: -; CDR3nt: TGTGCCAGCCATAGGTCCGTTGGGGGCGAGCAGTACTTC; CDR3aa: CASHRSVGGEQYF
j_gene: TRBJ2-3; v_gene: TRBV7-3; d_gene: TRBD2; abundance: -; CDR3nt: TGTGCCAGCAGCCTGACTAGCGGGAGCGGCACAGATACGCAGTATTTT; CDR3aa: CASSLTSGSGTDTQYF
j_gene: TRBJ1-4; v_gene: TRBV28; d_gene: -; abundance: -; CDR3nt: TGTGCCAGCAGTGGGAGGGAAAAACTGTTTTTT; CDR3aa: CASSGREKLFF
j_gene: TRBJ2-5; v_gene: TRBV5-1; d_gene: TRBD1; abundance: -; CDR3nt: TGCGCCAGCAGCTTGTTTCAGGGGGCGAGAGAGACCCAGTACTTC; CDR3aa: CASSLFQGARETQYF
j_gene: TRBJ1-5; v_gene: TRBV5-1; d_gene: -; abundance: -; CDR3nt: TGCGCCAGCAGCTTGGGGGGGCAGGGCGGCCAGCCCCAGCATTTT; CDR3aa: CASSLGGQGGQPQHF
j_gene: TRBJ2-1; v_gene: TRBV30; d_gene: TRBD2; abundance: -; CDR3nt: TGTGCCTGGAGTGTGCCTAATCTAGCGGGAGGGACGTACAATGAGCAGTTCTTC; CDR3aa: CAWSVPNLAGGTYNEQFF
j_gene: TRBJ1-2; v_gene: TRBV18; d_gene: TRBD1; abundance: -; CDR3nt: TGTGCCAGCTTGCATGGGCTCGGGACAGGGAGCGGTGGAAGGAATGGCTACACCTTC; CDR3aa: CASLHGLGTGSGGRNGYTF
j_gene: TRBJ2-7; v_gene: TRBV6-5; d_gene: TRBD1; abundance: -; CDR3nt: TGTGCCAGCGAAACACGGACAGGGGAGAACTACGAGCAGTACTTC; CDR3aa: CASETRTGENYEQYF
j_gene: TRBJ1-4; v_gene: TRBV7-9; d_gene: TRBD1; abundance: -; CDR3nt: TGTGCCAGCAGCGCGGGACAGGGGGTGGCTGAAAAACTGTTTTTT; CDR3aa: CASSAGQGVAEKLFF
j_gene: TRBJ2-1; v_gene: TRBV6-1; d_gene: -; abundance: -; CDR3nt: TGTGCCAGCAACACCGACTCCTACAATGAGCAGTTCTTC; CDR3aa: CASNTDSYNEQFF
j_gene: TRBJ2-5; v_gene: TRBV11-2; d_gene: -; abundance: once; CDR3nt: TGTGCCAGCACCGAGGCGCGAGGGGCGTCGGGAGAGACCCAGTACTTC; CDR3aa: CASTEARGASGETQYF
j_gene: TRBJ1-3; v_gene: TRBV2; d_gene: -; abundance: once; CDR3nt: TGTGCCAGCAACTACGGGCAGGGCTCTGGAAACACCATATATTTT; CDR3aa: CASNYGQGSGNTIYF
j_gene: TRBJ2-6; v_gene: TRBV7-3; d_gene: TRBD2; abundance: -; CDR3nt: TGTGCCAGCAGCCCCTGGGCGGGGGAAGGGTACACTGGGGCCAACGTCCTGACTTTC; CDR3aa: CASSPWAGEGYTGANVLTF
j_gene: TRBJ1-5; v_gene: TRBV28; d_gene: -; abundance: -; CDR3nt: TGTGCCAGCAGTTTCCTAAACCCCGGGCCAGGGGGCAATCAGCCCCAGCATTTT; CDR3aa: CASSFLNPGPGGNQPQHF
j_gene: TRBJ2-1; v_gene: TRBV15; d_gene: TRBD1; abundance: -; CDR3nt: TGTGCCACCAGCAGAGATCCCAGGGGGACATACAATGAGCAGTTCTTC; CDR3aa: CATSRDPRGTYNEQFF